The next 29 T cell receptor beta chains were all read from a single sample in a study of response to subunit inactivated influenza vaccine. TCRdb reprocessed the RT-PCR reads with MiXCR, giving one entry per CDR3 protein. The sample has more than 200,000 distinct CDR3 sequences; approximately 12% are singletons. This sample comprised non-naive T cells sorted from PBMCs, obtained 14 days before vaccination. The receptors were sampled from a man between 50 and 59 years old who received an inactivated influenza vaccine.

This clonotype was picked up a small number of times. This rearrangement joins TRBV12-3 or TRBV12-4 to TRBJ1-1, with D perhaps TRBD1 (5 bases). Trimming took 7 bases from V and 1 from J, leaving 7 bases between them. This CDR3 is 12 amino acids long. The CDR3 region is CASKGPNTEAFF. The CDR3, as DNA: TGTGCCAGCAAGGGACCGAACACTGAAGCTTTCTTT.

This clonotype has ten or more counts. CDR3 DNA: TGTGCCAGCAGCGTAGACGGCTACTCTGGAAACACCATATATTTT. As protein: CASSVDGYSGNTIYF. J is TRBJ1-3 and V is TRBV9; the D is unclear. Germline CDR1 reads SGDLS; CDR2 reads YYNGEE. The CDR3 sequence is 15 residues long. The V end lost 0 bases, the J end lost 0 bases, and 7 bases lay between the germline ends.

The chain recombines TRBV5-1 with TRBJ1-4; no clear D. The CDR3 totals 15 residues. Germline lookup yields CDR1 SGHRS and CDR2 YFSETQ. Between the trimmed V and J ends, which lost 0 bases and 3 bases, there was a span of 9 bases. The CDR3 DNA reads TGCGCCAGCAGCTTGGAAGGCAGAGCTAATGAAAAACTGTTTTTT. Encoded protein: CASSLEGRANEKLFF. Filled out from reference TRBV5-1 and TRBJ1-4, the complete variable domain reads KAGVTQTPRYLIKTRGQQVTLSCSPISGHRSVSWYQQTPGQGLQFLFEYFSETQRNKGNFPGRFSGRQFSNSRSEMNVSTLELGDSALYLCASSLEGRANEKLFFGSGTQLSVL.

This clonotype was picked up many times. The rearrangement joins TRBV7-3 to TRBJ2-3; 12 nucleotides agree with TRBD2. The CDR3 contains 14 residues. CDR1 is SGHTA and CDR2 is FQGTGA in the germline V gene. Trimming removed 4 bases from V and 5 bases from J; junction bases left unmatched: 1. The DNA of the CDR3 is TGTGCCAGCAGCTCGGGACTAGCGGGAGATACGCAGTATTTT. It translates to CASSSGLAGDTQYF. The full variable domain, completed using reference TRBV7-3 and TRBJ2-3, is GAGVSQTPSNKVTEKGKYVELRCDPISGHTALYWYRQSLGQGPEFLIYFQGTGAADDSGLPNDRFFAVRPEGSVSTLKIQRTERGDSAVYLCASSSGLAGDTQYFGPGTRLTVL.

The V call is TRBV4-2, the J call TRBJ2-1; 8 bases are a match to TRBD2. The CDR3 totals 16 residues. The V and J ends lost 1 base and 4 bases, in that order; junction bases with no gene match: 6. CDR1 and CDR2 (germline): LGHNA, YNFKEQ. CDR3 sequence reads: CASSQVTIAGYNEQFF. CDR3 coding DNA: TGTGCCAGCAGCCAAGTTACGATAGCGGGATACAATGAGCAGTTCTTC.

In DNA, the CDR3 is TGTGCCAGCAGCTCAAGCGGGGGGGCTGGAGATACGCAGTATTTT. Translating it yields CASSSSGGAGDTQYF. V usage is TRBV11-2 and J usage is TRBJ2-3; 10 bases fit TRBD2. The germline CDR1 and CDR2 sequences are SGHAT and FQNNGV. The CDR3 has 15 amino acids. V trimming: 4 bases; J trimming: 5 bases; junction bases outside the gene matches: 6.

The CDR3 sequence: CSARDVHGTGWDTQYF. CDR3 coding DNA: TGCAGTGCTAGAGACGTGCACGGGACAGGATGGGATACGCAGTATTTT. The V call is TRBV20-1, the J call TRBJ2-3, with TRBD1 matching 8 bases. The CDR3 has 16 amino acids. CDR1 and CDR2 (germline): DFQATT, SNEGSKA (reference sequence). Trimming cost V 0 bases and J 6 bases; bases outside gene matches: 11.

This clonotype occurred many times. V and J are TRBV11-2 and TRBJ2-5, with 12 bases matching TRBD2. V was pared by 5 bases and J by 5 bases, with 6 bases of the junction left unmatched. The CDR3 is 15 residues long. CDR1 is SGHAT and CDR2 is FQNNGV in the germline V gene. DNA for the CDR3: TGTGCCAGCAGCGTTAGGACTAGCGGGAAGGAGACCCAGTACTTC. Protein product: CASSVRTSGKETQYF. Complete variable domain (other parts from reference TRBV11-2 and TRBJ2-5): EAGVAQSPRYKIIEKRQSVAFWCNPISGHATLYWYQQILGQGPKLLIQFQNNGVVDDSQLPKDRFSAERLKGVDSTLKIQPAKLEDSAVYLCASSVRTSGKETQYFGPGTRLLVL.

The gene calls are TRBV6-1 and TRBJ2-1; 8 bases are shared with TRBD2. Looked up from germline, CDR1 is MNHNS and CDR2 is SASEGT. The CDR3 is 14 residues long. V lost 2 bases and J lost 8; bases outside the gene matches: 5. The CDR3 loop reads CASSELGLGYEQFF. CDR3 sequence (DNA): TGTGCCAGCAGTGAACTGGGACTAGGCTATGAGCAGTTCTTC.

This clonotype has at least ten counts. The chain joins TRBV29-1 to TRBJ1-1; D unclear. Looked up from germline, CDR1 is SQVTM and CDR2 is ANQGSEA. The CDR3 length is 11 residues. Trimming took 0 bases from V and 10 from J, leaving 9 bases between them. The chain's CDR3 is CSVEEVRGAFF. DNA of the CDR3: TGCAGCGTTGAAGAGGTACGCGGAGCTTTCTTT.

This clonotype was found many times. The chain employs TRBV6-2 or TRBV6-3 and TRBJ1-1; D gene ambiguous. Trimming took off 5 bases at V and 1 base at J, with 11 bases between the two ends. Per germline, CDR1 MNHEY and CDR2 SVGEGT. The CDR3 contains 14 residues. CDR3 sequence (DNA): TGTGCCAGCAGTCGACACCTCTGGAACACTGAAGCTTTCTTT. Translating gives CASSRHLWNTEAFF.

The gene calls are TRBV7-9 and TRBJ2-1, with 14 bases aligning to TRBD2. The CDR3 sequence is 16 residues long. Germline lookup yields CDR1 SEHNR and CDR2 FQNEAQ (reference sequence). Germline trimming cut 4 bases from V and 7 bases from J; bases unmatched to any gene: 6. The CDR3 is CASSSSGLAGENEQFF. Written as DNA, the CDR3 is TGTGCCAGCAGCTCCTCGGGACTAGCGGGAGAAAATGAGCAGTTCTTC.

This clonotype occurred a few times. The V call is TRBV4-2, the J call TRBJ2-2; weak D call: TRBD1 (6 bases). V dropped 3 bases and J dropped 5 bases, with 10 bases sitting between them. Germline lookup yields CDR1 LGHNA and CDR2 YNFKEQ. This CDR3 has 14 amino acids. The CDR3 sequence: CASSQDSKTGELFF. In DNA form, the CDR3 reads TGTGCCAGCAGCCAGGACAGCAAAACCGGGGAGCTGTTTTTT.

This clonotype has more than one count but fewer than ten. The chain couples TRBV19 to TRBJ1-2, with D possibly being TRBD1 (6 bases). This CDR3 is 13 amino acids long. Looked up from germline, CDR1 is LNHDA and CDR2 is SQIVND (reference sequence). V was trimmed by 6 bases and J by 4 bases, leaving 12 bases between them. The CDR3 DNA sequence: TGTGCCAGTAGGACGGGACAACGCTATGGCTACACCTTC. This gives the protein CASRTGQRYGYTF.

The V call is TRBV5-1, the J call TRBJ2-1; TRBD2 matches 12 bases. Germline lookup yields CDR1 SGHRS and CDR2 YFSETQ. The junction had 3 bases not matched to a gene; V was cut back by 2 bases and J by 6 bases. CDR3 length: 15 residues. CDR3 protein: CASSFSSGGANEQFF. In DNA form, the CDR3 reads TGCGCCAGCAGCTTCTCTAGCGGGGGGGCCAATGAGCAGTTCTTC.

This clonotype was observed a handful of times. This chain joins TRBV10-3 and TRBJ2-7; weak D call: TRBD2 (6 bases). Germline CDR1 is ENHRY and CDR2 is SYGVKD. Trimming shortened V by 9 bases and J by 12 bases, and 27 bases separated the two germline ends. CDR3 size: 14 residues. In nucleotides, the CDR3 is TGTGCCATTCAGCGCGGGGTAGACAGTCTAGTGGTGTACTTC. Amino acids: CAIQRGVDSLVVYF.

The DNA of the CDR3 is TGCAGTGCTTTAGCGGGGGGGCTCGGGACAGATACGCAGTATTTT. The encoded protein is CSALAGGLGTDTQYF. The chain joins TRBV20-1 to TRBJ2-3; TRBD2 aligns across 11 bases. Germline CDR1 reads DFQATT; CDR2 reads SNEGSKA (reference sequence). The J segment lost 3 bases and the V segment lost 5 bases, leaving 7 bases of the junction unmatched. The CDR3 contains 15 residues.

The chain combines TRBV6-1 with TRBJ2-1; 9 positions agree with TRBD2. The CDR3 totals 15 residues. The J segment lost 3 bases and the V segment lost 7 bases, leaving 7 bases of the junction unmatched. Germline V gene data show CDR1 as MNHNS and CDR2 as SASEGT. In DNA form, the CDR3 reads TGTGCCAGCACTCCTAGCGGGAACTACTACAATGAGCAGTTCTTC. It is translated as CASTPSGNYYNEQFF.

This clonotype was observed at least ten times. The CDR3 here is CASSQGPGADQPQHF. The CDR3 DNA is TGTGCCAGCAGCCAAGGACCGGGCGCTGATCAGCCCCAGCATTTT. V is TRBV3-1 and J is TRBJ1-5, with D unclear. The V and J ends lost 1 base and 5 bases respectively, with 12 bases between them. This CDR3 has 15 amino acids. CDR1 is LGHDT, CDR2 YNNKEL, per germline (reference sequence). The full variable domain, rest sourced from reference TRBV3-1 and TRBJ1-5, is DTAVSQTPKYLVTQMGNDKSIKCEQNLGHDTMYWYKQDSKKFLKIMFSYNNKELIINETVPNRFSPKSPDKAHLNLHINSLELGDSAVYFCASSQGPGADQPQHFGDGTRLSIL.

This clonotype has at least ten counts. The rearrangement uses TRBV7-2 and TRBJ2-7; possible D gene TRBD1, 5 bases. Trimming removed 3 bases at V and 3 bases at J, with 12 bases between. Looked up from germline, CDR1 is SGHTA and CDR2 is FQGNSA. This CDR3 region has 14 residues. The CDR3 bases are TGTGCCAGCAGCTTGGACATATTCAGCTACGAGCAGTACTTC. This sequence encodes CASSLDIFSYEQYF. Using reference TRBV7-2 and TRBJ2-7 for the parts outside the CDR3, the full variable domain is GAGVSQSPSNKVTEKGKDVELRCDPISGHTALYWYRQSLGQGLEFLIYFQGNSAPDKSGLPSDRFSAERTGGSVSTLTIQRTQQEDSAVYLCASSLDIFSYEQYFGPGTRLTVT.

The gene calls are TRBV7-3 and TRBJ2-1, with D possibly matching TRBD2 (6 bases). The CDR3 runs to 18 residues. CDR1 is SGHTA and CDR2 is FQGTGA in the germline V gene. The germline V and J ends were trimmed by 5 bases and 0 bases, with 20 bases remaining between them. The chain's CDR3 is CASSPAQPGLRSYNEQFF. CDR3 DNA: TGTGCCAGCAGCCCCGCCCAACCGGGACTCCGCTCCTACAATGAGCAGTTCTTC.

In its sample, this clonotype was seen a few times. This rearrangement joins TRBV5-5 to TRBJ1-2; possibly TRBD1 for D (5 bases). Germline lookup yields CDR1 SGHKS and CDR2 YYEKEE (reference sequence). The CDR3 loop spans 15 amino acids. V lost 6 bases, J lost 3 bases, and 18 bases lay in between. Written as DNA, the CDR3 is TGTGCCAGCACGCAAACAGGAATGGGGCACTATGGCTACACCTTC. Encoded protein: CASTQTGMGHYGYTF. The variable domain in full, completed from reference TRBV5-5 and TRBJ1-2, reads DAGVTQSPTHLIKTRGQQVTLRCSPISGHKSVSWYQQVLGQGPQFIFQYYEKEERGRGNFPDRFSARQFPNYSSELNVNALLLGDSALYLCASTQTGMGHYGYTFGSGTRLTVV.

This clonotype was counted only a few times. The chain is built from TRBV28 and TRBJ1-2, with D possibly being TRBD1 (6 bases). The length of the CDR3 is 13 residues. V lost 11 bases, J lost 7 bases, and 20 bases lay in between. In germline, CDR1 is MDHEN, CDR2 SYDVKM. The CDR3 region has the DNA TGTGCCTCCTCGCGGGCAGGGGCGGGTGGCTACACCTTC. This codes for CASSRAGAGGYTF.

This clonotype has at least ten counts. The chain recombines TRBV20-1 with TRBJ1-5; a possible D gene is TRBD1 (6 bases). Looked up from germline, CDR1 is DFQATT and CDR2 is SNEGSKA (reference sequence). V was trimmed by 3 bases and J by 2 bases, leaving 17 bases between them. There are 16 residues in the CDR3. Written as DNA, the CDR3 is TGCAGTGCTAGTATGCAGGGGATCGGGGGCAATCAGCCCCAGCATTTT. Encoded protein: CSASMQGIGGNQPQHF.

This clonotype was observed at least ten times. The CDR3 DNA follows: TGTGCCAGCAGTTTATACGGGGGACCCACTAGCACAGATACGCAGTATTTT. It is translated as CASSLYGGPTSTDTQYF. The chain is built from TRBV12-3 or TRBV12-4 and TRBJ2-3; D possibly corresponds to TRBD2 (6 bases). V was cut by 2 bases and J by 0 bases, with 15 bases left in between. The CDR3 consists of 17 residues.

In this sample, this clonotype turned up many times. As DNA, the CDR3 is TGTGCCAGCAGTTTTACAGGACCCTACAATGAGCAGTTCTTC. Its protein is CASSFTGPYNEQFF. The genes are TRBV12-3 or TRBV12-4 and TRBJ2-1; weak D call: TRBD1 (5 bases). Trimming took off 3 bases at V and 2 bases at J, with 8 bases between the two ends. This CDR3 has 14 residues.

This clonotype was found many times. The chain employs TRBV20-1 and TRBJ2-7; D gene unclear. The V gene lost 2 bases and the J gene lost 3 bases, with 14 bases spanning the gap. From germline, CDR1 is DFQATT and CDR2 SNEGSKA (reference sequence). The CDR3 loop spans 14 amino acids. The CDR3 sequence: CSARSSENLYEQYF. The CDR3 nucleotides are TGCAGTGCTAGATCAAGCGAGAACCTCTACGAGCAGTACTTC.

J is TRBJ1-2 and V is TRBV10-3; 7 bases are a match to TRBD1. Trimming took 2 bases from V and 3 from J; bases not matched to a gene: 0. The germline V gene encodes CDR1 ENHRY and CDR2 SYGVKD. The CDR3 length is 13 residues. DNA for the CDR3: TGTGCCATCAGTGAGGGGACAGACTATGGCTACACCTTC. Its translation: CAISEGTDYGYTF.

This clonotype was counted a few times. The chain carries TRBV29-1 and TRBJ2-3; D might be TRBD2 (5 bases). CDR1 is SQVTM and CDR2 is ANQGSEA in the germline V gene. This CDR3 has 13 residues. Trimming left V 6 bases short and J 6 bases short, with 16 bases between. CDR3 bases: TGCAGCGTCAACGGGCTGACGGGGGATACGCAGTATTTT. Translated: CSVNGLTGDTQYF.